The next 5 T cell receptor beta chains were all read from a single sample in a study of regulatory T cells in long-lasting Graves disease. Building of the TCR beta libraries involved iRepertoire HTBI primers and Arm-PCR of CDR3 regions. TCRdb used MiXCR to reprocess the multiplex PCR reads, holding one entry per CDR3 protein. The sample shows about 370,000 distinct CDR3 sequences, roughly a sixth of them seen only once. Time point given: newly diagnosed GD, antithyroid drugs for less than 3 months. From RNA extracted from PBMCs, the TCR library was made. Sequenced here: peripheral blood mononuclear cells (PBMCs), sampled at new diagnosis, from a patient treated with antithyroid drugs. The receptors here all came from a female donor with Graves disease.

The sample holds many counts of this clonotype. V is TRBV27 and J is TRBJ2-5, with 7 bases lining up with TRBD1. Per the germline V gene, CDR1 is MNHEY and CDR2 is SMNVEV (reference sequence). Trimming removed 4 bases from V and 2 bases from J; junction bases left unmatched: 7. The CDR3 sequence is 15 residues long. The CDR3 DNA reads TGTGCCAGCAGTTCCTTACCGGGACAGCAAGAGACCCAGTACTTC. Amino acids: CASSSLPGQQETQYF.

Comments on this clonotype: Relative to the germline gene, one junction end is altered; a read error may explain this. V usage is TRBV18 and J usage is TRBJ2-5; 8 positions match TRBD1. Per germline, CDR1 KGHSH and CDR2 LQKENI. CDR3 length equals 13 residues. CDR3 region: CVSSPRQGETQYF. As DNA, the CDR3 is TGTGTCAGCTCACCAAGACAGGGGGAGACCCAGTACTTC.

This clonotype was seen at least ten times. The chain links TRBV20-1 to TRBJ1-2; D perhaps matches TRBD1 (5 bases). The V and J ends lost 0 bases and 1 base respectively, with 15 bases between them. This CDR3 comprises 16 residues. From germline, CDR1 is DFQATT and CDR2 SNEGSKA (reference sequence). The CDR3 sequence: CSAREPGRQINYGYTF. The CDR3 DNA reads TGCAGTGCTAGAGAACCGGGACGGCAGATTAACTATGGCTACACCTTC.

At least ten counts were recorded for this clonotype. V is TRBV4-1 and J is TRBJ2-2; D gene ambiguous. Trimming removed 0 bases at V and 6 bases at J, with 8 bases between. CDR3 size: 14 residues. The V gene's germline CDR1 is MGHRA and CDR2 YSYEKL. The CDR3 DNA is TGCGCCAGCAGCCAAGATTCATTGGCCGGGGAGCTGTTTTTT. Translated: CASSQDSLAGELFF.

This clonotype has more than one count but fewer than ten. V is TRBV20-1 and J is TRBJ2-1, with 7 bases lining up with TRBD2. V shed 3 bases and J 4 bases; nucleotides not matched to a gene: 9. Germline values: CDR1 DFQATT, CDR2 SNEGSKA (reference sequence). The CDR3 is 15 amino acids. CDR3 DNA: TGCAGTGCTAGGCCCCCTAGCGGACGGTACAATGAGCAGTTCTTC. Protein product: CSARPPSGRYNEQFF.